The table lists the clone carrying this TCR beta chain with a count of one. Methods used by the authors: From reference gene primer amplification, estimates of nucleated cell counts were derived. Here immunoSEQ multiplex PCR was the method, and the copy in TCRdb shows in-frame clones only, minus some. V and J calls plus clone size are reproduced from that table; the DNA served to infer D and trimming. The data show about 300,000 clones, with about 91% seen just once and approximately 7% held by the top ten. This sample was taken from a study of blood T cell repertoires in COVID-19. The overall study: The cDNA or gDNA used as material had been derived from T cells, B-cell-depleted T cells, or PBMCs.

CDR3 length: 13 amino acids. Germline V gene lookup returns CDR1 SGHTS and CDR2 YDEGEE. V dropped 0 bases and J dropped 5 bases, with 8 bases sitting between them. Sequencing was carried out using peripheral blood. This receptor was obtained from a woman aged 25-40 years who had recovered from COVID-19. This rearrangement joins TRBV5-8 to TRBJ1-1; D is ambiguous. CDR3 loop: CASSLAAETEAFF. As DNA, the CDR3 is TGTGCCAGCAGCTTGGCCGCCGAGACTGAAGCTTTCTTT.